Listed below are T cell receptor beta chains from one sample, sequenced in a study of T cell changes during pregnancy in multiple sclerosis. Produced via immunoSEQ multiplex PCR; TCRdb's table is partial and in-frame only. This table has about 36,000 clones, roughly 90% appearing once. The material was CD4+ T cells from peripheral blood mononuclear cells, obtained after pregnancy. These receptors were taken from a female donor in good health, enrolled as a control in a pregnancy study. The CDR3 runs from the conserved cysteine through the conserved F or W. D genes are given only for firm matches. Where a row states a size, it is once, few, many or the class of an expanded clone; other rows omit it.

TRBJ1-2 - TRBV7-9 11 - TGTGCCAGCAGCTCGGAGGGGCTGGCCACCTTC CASSSEGLATF
TRBJ2-7 - TRBV19 15 TRBD1 TGTGCCAGTAGCCAGCTCCGGGACAGAACCTACGAGCAGTACTTC CASSQLRDRTYEQYF
TRBJ1-1 - TRBV21-1 17 - TGTGCCAGCAGCAAAGCGAGACAGGGGATATTGAACACTGAAGCTTTCTTT CASSKARQGILNTEAFF
TRBJ2-3 - TRBV5-1 14 - TGCGCCAGCACCCCCTTCGGGGGCACAGATACGCAGTATTTT CASTPFGGTDTQYF
TRBJ1-2 - TRBV28 15 - TGTGCCAGCAGTTTAGTGGCAGGGCCCAACTATGGCTACACCTTC CASSLVAGPNYGYTF
TRBJ2-7 once TRBV4-1 16 - TGCGCCAGCAGCCTGGGGAGGGGGGCGAGGGCCTACGAGCAGTACTTC CASSLGRGARAYEQYF
TRBJ1-4 - TRBV15 16 - TGTGCCACCAGCAGAGAAGGACCCAGGGGCGATGAAAAACTGTTTTTT CATSREGPRGDEKLFF
TRBJ2-1 - TRBV7-9 15 TRBD2 TGTGCCAGCAGCCCGCGGCTAGCGGAAAAAAATGAGCAGTTCTTC CASSPRLAEKNEQFF
TRBJ1-2 - TRBV7-8 12 - TGTGCCAGCAGCCTCACAGATTATGGCTACACCTTC CASSLTDYGYTF
TRBJ1-6 - TRBV28 14 TRBD1 TGTGCCAGCAGGTCCCAGGGGGGTAATTCACCCCTCCACTTT CASRSQGGNSPLHF
TRBJ2-2 few TRBV5-5 15 - TGTGCCAGCAGCTTCGAGACTCTGAGAACCGGGGAGCTGTTTTTT CASSFETLRTGELFF
TRBJ2-1 - TRBV7-9 16 TRBD2 TGTGCCAGCAGCATCACAACTAGCGGGGGGGCGGATGAGCAGTTCTTC CASSITTSGGADEQFF
TRBJ2-5 - TRBV7-8 13 - TGTGCCAGCAGTCCTTATAACCAAGAGACCCAGTACTTC CASSPYNQETQYF
TRBJ1-3 - TRBV21-1 12 - TGTGCCGGGGAGGACTCTGGAAACACCATATATTTT CAGEDSGNTIYF
TRBJ2-7 - TRBV10-3 14 TRBD2 TGTGCCATCAGTGCTTCGGGGGGCTCCTACGAGCAGTACTTC CAISASGGSYEQYF
TRBJ2-1 - TRBV11-2 13 TRBD2 TGTGCCAGCCTGGGGACTAGTTCCAATGAGCAGTTCTTC CASLGTSSNEQFF
TRBJ2-4 - TRBV19 15 - TGTGCCAGTAGTATTGGCGGGTTGGCCAAAAACATTCAGTACTTC CASSIGGLAKNIQYF
TRBJ2-6 - TRBV11-1 18 TRBD1 TGTGCCAGCAGCGATAACCGGGACAGCTTCTCTGGGGCCAACGTCCTGACTTTC CASSDNRDSFSGANVLTF
TRBJ1-5 once TRBV2 14 - TGTGCCAGCAGCCCCAACAGATCCAATCAGCCCCAGCATTTT CASSPNRSNQPQHF
TRBJ2-2 - TRBV11-2 17 TRBD2 TGTGCCAGCAGCTTTAGCGGGAGGGCCAGGAACACCGGGGAGCTGTTTTTT CASSFSGRARNTGELFF
TRBJ2-3 - TRBV7-6 17 TRBD2 TGTGCCAGCAGCTTACTTTCTAGCGGATCTAGCACAGATACGCAGTATTTT CASSLLSSGSSTDTQYF
TRBJ2-7 - TRBV28 14 TRBD1 TGTGCCAGCAGGATACAGGGGCGAGCCTACGAGCAGTACTTC CASRIQGRAYEQYF
TRBJ1-1 once TRBV28 12 TRBD1 TGTGCCAGCAGTTTAAGCCAGGGGGTGGCTTTCTTT CASSLSQGVAFF
TRBJ1-4 - TRBV21-1 18 - TGTGCCAGCAGCAATGTCCGGGGGACTATTCGGGATAATGAAAAACTGTTTTTT CASSNVRGTIRDNEKLFF
TRBJ2-5 - TRBV5-1 18 TRBD2 TGCGCCAGCAGCTTGAAAACTGTAGCGGGAGGGCTTCGGGAGACCCAGTACTTC CASSLKTVAGGLRETQYF
TRBJ1-3 - TRBV7-2 15 - TGTGCCAGCAGCTCCCCCGGGGGTTATAGAAACACCATATATTTT CASSSPGGYRNTIYF
TRBJ2-7 once TRBV6-5 12 - TGTGCCAGCAGCCGGGACACCTACGAGCAGTACTTC CASSRDTYEQYF
TRBJ1-6 - TRBV9 13 - TGTGCCAGCAGCGTAGGGCAGGGTACGGCCCTCCACTTT CASSVGQGTALHF
TRBJ2-7 - TRBV11-2 15 - TGTGCCAGCACTTTAACGGGGGGCGAAACCCGCGAGCAGTACTTC CASTLTGGETREQYF
TRBJ1-4 few TRBV25-1 13 TRBD1 TGTGCCAGCAGGACCGGGACAGCCGAAAAACTGTTTTTT CASRTGTAEKLFF
TRBJ1-4 - TRBV5-1 12 TRBD1 TGCGCCAGCAGCTCAACAGGGGGAAAACTGTTTTTT CASSSTGGKLFF
TRBJ1-2 - TRBV20-1 11 - TGCAGTGTCCCTCAGGGCGATGGCTACACCTTC CSVPQGDGYTF
TRBJ1-1 once TRBV7-2 16 - TGTGCCAGCAGTCCCCGGCGGGGGCCGGTGAACACTGAAGCTTTCTTT CASSPRRGPVNTEAFF